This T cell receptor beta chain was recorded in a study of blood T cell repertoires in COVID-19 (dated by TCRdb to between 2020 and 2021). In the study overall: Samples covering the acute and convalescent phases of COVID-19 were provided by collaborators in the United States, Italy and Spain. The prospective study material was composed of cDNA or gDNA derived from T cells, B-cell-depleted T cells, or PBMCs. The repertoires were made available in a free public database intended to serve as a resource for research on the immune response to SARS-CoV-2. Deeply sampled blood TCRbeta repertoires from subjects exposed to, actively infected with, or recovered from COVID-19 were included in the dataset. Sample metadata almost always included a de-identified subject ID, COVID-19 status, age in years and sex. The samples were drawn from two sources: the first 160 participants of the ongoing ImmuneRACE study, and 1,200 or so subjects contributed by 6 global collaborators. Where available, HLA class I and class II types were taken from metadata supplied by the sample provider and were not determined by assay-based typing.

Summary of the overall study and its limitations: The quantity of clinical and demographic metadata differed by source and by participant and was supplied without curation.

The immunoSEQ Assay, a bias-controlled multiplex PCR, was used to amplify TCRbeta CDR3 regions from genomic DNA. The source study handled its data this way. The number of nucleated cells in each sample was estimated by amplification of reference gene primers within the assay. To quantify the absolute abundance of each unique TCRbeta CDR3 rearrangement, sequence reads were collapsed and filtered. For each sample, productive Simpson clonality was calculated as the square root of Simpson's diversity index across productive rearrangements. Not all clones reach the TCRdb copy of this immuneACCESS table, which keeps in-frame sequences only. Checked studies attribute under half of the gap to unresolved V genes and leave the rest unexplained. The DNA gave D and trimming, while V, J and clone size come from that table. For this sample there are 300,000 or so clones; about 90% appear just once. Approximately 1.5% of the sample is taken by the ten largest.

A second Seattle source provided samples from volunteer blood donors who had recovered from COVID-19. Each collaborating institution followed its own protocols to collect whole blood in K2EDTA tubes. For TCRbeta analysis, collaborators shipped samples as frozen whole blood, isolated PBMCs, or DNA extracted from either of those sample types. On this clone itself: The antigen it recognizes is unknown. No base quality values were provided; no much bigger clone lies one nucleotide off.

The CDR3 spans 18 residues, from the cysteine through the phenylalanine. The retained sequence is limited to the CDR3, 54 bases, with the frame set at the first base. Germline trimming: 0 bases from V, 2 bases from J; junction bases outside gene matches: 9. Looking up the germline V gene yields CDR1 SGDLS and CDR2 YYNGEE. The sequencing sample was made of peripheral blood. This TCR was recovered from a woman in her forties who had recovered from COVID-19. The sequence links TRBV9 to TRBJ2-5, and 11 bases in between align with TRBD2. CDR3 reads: CASSVALTSGGIQETQYF. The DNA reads TGTGCCAGCAGCGTAGCCCTCACTAGCGGGGGCATTCAAGAGACCCAGTACTTC.